This note documents a single T cell receptor (beta chain) sequence. What it recognizes is unknown. The sample comes from a study of cytomegalovirus exposure and HLA in healthy donors. Study-wide findings and caveats: With later analysis, a missense DCLRE1C variant became linked to TCR beta V- and J-gene trimming. Productive status was seen about 90% or about 30% of the time for most TCR beta V segments in an earlier analysis.

Primers for the PCR totalled 60 Vbeta and 13 Jbeta. TCRdb's table, derived via immunoSEQ multiplex PCR, lists solely in-frame clones and lacks some. Among approximately 110,000 clones listed, 60% to 75% were seen once. The CDR3 loop spans 13 amino acids. V shed 3 bases and J shed 6 bases, with 9 bases lying between them. The germline V gene has CDR1 MNHEY and CDR2 SMNVEV (reference sequence). This sequence joins TRBV27 and TRBJ2-4, with D possibly matching TRBD2 (6 bases). Sequenced material: PBMCs. The receptor was derived from a woman in her 50s in good health and CMV-seropositive. The chain's CDR3 is CASSFMGGNIQYF. The CDR3 DNA reads TGTGCCAGCAGTTTCATGGGGGGAAACATTCAGTACTTC.